This TCR beta chain emerged from a study of cytomegalovirus exposure and HLA in healthy donors. Details on this clone: The antigen is unknown.

Researchers ran the PCR with 60 Vbeta and 13 Jbeta primers. The method was immunoSEQ multiplex PCR; TCRdb's version includes in-frame clones alone and lacks a portion of them. The sample lists about 72,000 clones; about four fifths were seen once. J gave up 6 bases and V 1 base, and 3 bases lay outside the gene matches. From germline, CDR1 is LGHNA and CDR2 YNFKEQ. This CDR3 comprises 16 residues. Study-level results: As a later analysis showed, several of the most significant clusters appeared to be linked to common viral pathogens.

The TCR sequence derives from a man in his forties in good health and CMV-seronegative. J is TRBJ2-3 and V is TRBV4-2, with TRBD2 matching 14 bases. The sequencing input was PBMCs. The CDR3 DNA reads TGTGCCAGCAGCCAAGCCGGACTAGCGGGGGGTGATACGCAGTATTTT. It yields the protein CASSQAGLAGGDTQYF.